Below, 24 T cell receptor beta chains from the same sample are listed, as sequenced in a study of tumor-infiltrating lymphocytes in primary liver carcinoma. Making TCR beta cDNA involved approximately 0.5 ug total RNA and a constant-region primer. It was through three nested multiplex PCR rounds of slightly modified ARM-PCR that TCR beta libraries arose. Rounds one and two of PCR, each of 10 cycles, were primed with TRBV1-TRBV30 forward primers and a C-beta reverse primer. Using its own MiXCR run on the multiplex PCR reads, TCRdb lists one record per CDR3 protein. The data hold approximately 110,000 distinct CDR3 sequences, with 64% observed a single time. The tissue used was unsorted bulk material of about 17-33 mg. RNA and DNA were co-extracted from it with the AllPrep DNA/RNA mini kit. Sequenced sample: liver tumor tissue from sampling region 3. The subset was: tumor region T3, left-lateral pole. The receptors were gathered from a woman aged 55-70 years with primary liver carcinoma and hepatitis B virus infection.

Comment on this clonotype: One end of the junction varies from germline; a read error may be responsible. V usage is TRBV11-3 and J usage is TRBJ2-3; no reliable D call. Germline CDR1 SGHNT, CDR2 YENEEA. The CDR3 has 14 residues. The CDR3 is CASSFKISTYTQYF. The CDR3 region has the DNA TGTGCCAGCAGCTTCAAGATTAGCACATATACGCAGTATTTT.

The CDR3 loop is CASSFRGAASYEQYF. CDR3 nucleotides: TGTGCCAGCAGCTTCCGCGGGGCAGCATCCTACGAGCAGTACTTC. The chain has TRBV5-6 and TRBJ2-7, with a weak D call TRBD2 (6 bases). Germline V gene data show CDR1 as SGHDT and CDR2 as YYEEEE. The CDR3 loop spans 15 amino acids. The V gene lost 2 bases and the J gene lost 1 base, with 13 bases spanning the gap.

This clonotype has only a few counts. The CDR3 protein is CSANSLWQGRTDTQYF. CDR3 in DNA: TGCAGCGCCAACTCTTTGTGGCAGGGGAGGACAGATACGCAGTATTTT. This chain joins TRBV29-1 and TRBJ2-3; D tentatively fits TRBD1 or TRBD2 (6 bases each). This CDR3 comprises 16 residues. CDR1 is SQVTM, CDR2 ANQGSEA, per germline. Deletions cut 7 bases from V and 3 bases from J, with 23 bases between.

On this clonotype itself: Because the CDR3 is missing its conserved closing phenylalanine or tryptophan, this is likely a read error. V is TRBV28 and J is TRBJ2-7, with a possible D match to TRBD1 (6 bases). This CDR3 has 14 amino acids. The V end was cut by 5 bases, the J end by 4 bases, with 15 bases between. Germline V CDR1 and CDR2: MDHEN, SYDVKM. The CDR3 protein is CASSPPGHSYEQYY. The CDR3 coding sequence is TGTGCCAGCAGTCCTCCGGGACATTCATACGAGCAGTACTAC.

Of note for this clonotype: One end of the junction varies from germline; a read error may be responsible. V and J are TRBV12-3 or TRBV12-4 and TRBJ2-1, with D hard to call. This CDR3 spans 13 amino acids. In DNA, the CDR3 is TGTGTCAGCACCTCCCCTCTTCGCAATGAGCAGTCCTTC. Translation: CVSTSPLRNEQSF.

Remarks on this clonotype: This likely comes from a read error, as the CDR3 has no conserved phenylalanine or tryptophan at its end. The limits of the CDR3 on the DNA are not certain, so only TCRdb's listed CDR3 is given. The chain joins TRBV11-3 to TRBJ2-1; the table's TRBD2 call for D was not verified on the DNA. Germline V gene data show CDR1 as SGHNT and CDR2 as YENEEA. The length of the CDR3 is 18 amino acids, counting both ends. The CDR3 spells CASSLGQGGRAGYIEQSS.

As to this clonotype: A read error may be the cause here, since a much bigger clone is one base away. The V call is TRBV28, the J call TRBJ2-2; TRBD2 agrees at 11 bases. Germline assignment: CDR1 MDHEN and CDR2 SYDVKM. This CDR3 comprises 15 residues. CDR3 loop: CGSSGTSGNTGELFF. CDR3 DNA sequence: TGTGGCAGCAGTGGGACTAGCGGAAACACCGGGGAGCTGTTTTTT.

Points on this clonotype: At one boundary the junction diverges from the germline segment, which might be a read error. V is TRBV6-2 or TRBV6-3 and J is TRBJ2-7, with 11 bases aligning to TRBD2. Germline lookup yields CDR1 MNHEY and CDR2 SVGEGT. The CDR3 is 15 amino acids. The CDR3 sequence is CASIKPSGRSYEHYF. The CDR3 DNA is TGTGCCAGCATCAAGCCTAGCGGGAGGTCGTACGAGCACTACTTC.

This clonotype was recorded a few times. V and J are TRBV28 and TRBJ1-1; the match to TRBD1 covers 8 bases. J gave up 4 bases and V 5 bases, and 18 bases lay outside the gene matches. Germline CDR1 reads MDHEN; CDR2 reads SYDVKM. This CDR3 spans 18 amino acids. The CDR3 sequence is CASSPVHGAGGAGTEAFF. DNA for the CDR3: TGTGCCAGCAGTCCTGTCCATGGGGCAGGGGGCGCGGGCACTGAAGCTTTCTTT.

This clonotype was counted ten times or more. The chain has TRBV29-1 and TRBJ2-5; possible D gene TRBD2, 5 bases. This CDR3 region has 15 residues. Trimming removed 7 bases from V and 4 bases from J, with 22 bases in between. Germline V CDR1 and CDR2: SQVTM, ANQGSEA. The CDR3 nucleotides read TGCAGCGCGGGGAGCGGCGGAGGCGGATTAGAGACCCAGTACTTC. This sequence encodes CSAGSGGGGLETQYF.

The chain uses TRBV29-1 and TRBJ2-7, with D unresolved. Trimming shortened V by 2 bases and J by 10 bases, and 18 bases separated the two germline ends. From germline, CDR1 is SQVTM and CDR2 ANQGSEA. The CDR3 covers 13 residues. CDR3 sequence (DNA): TGCAGCGTTGAAACTGGTAGTTCCTACAAACAGTACTTC. This codes for CSVETGSSYKQYF.

Comments on this clonotype: Sequence at one end of the junction differs from germline and may be a read error. V gene TRBV4-2 combines with J gene TRBJ2-1; TRBD2 might be the D (5 bases). Per germline, CDR1 LGHNA and CDR2 YNFKEQ. The CDR3 length is 16 residues. Written as DNA, the CDR3 is TGTGCCAGCAGCACGAGGGAAAGCGGAAGGAAAAATGGGCAGTTCTTC. Its translation: CASSTRESGRKNGQFF.

This clonotype was seen repeatedly, ten times or more. The chain recombines TRBV14 with TRBJ2-5; D unclear. The germline CDR1 and CDR2 sequences are SGHDN and FVKESK. V was cut by 0 bases and J by 5 bases, with 7 bases left in between. The CDR3 loop spans 13 amino acids. The CDR3 loop reads CASSQDVGETQYF. CDR3 in DNA: TGTGCCAGCAGCCAAGATGTGGGTGAGACCCAGTACTTC.

This chain joins TRBV29-1 and TRBJ1-1; 8 bases are a match to TRBD1. Germline V gives CDR1 SQVTM, CDR2 ANQGSEA. This CDR3 is 13 amino acids long. Losses at the gene ends were 4 bases for V and 1 base for J; bases not matched to a gene: 2. The CDR3 region is CSVGTGGNTEAFF. CDR3 nucleotide sequence: TGCAGCGTTGGAACAGGGGGGAACACTGAAGCTTTCTTT.

Remarks on this clonotype: Because the CDR3 is missing its conserved closing phenylalanine or tryptophan, this is likely a read error. The chain combines TRBV28 with TRBJ2-1; the D is unclear. In germline, CDR1 is MDHEN, CDR2 SYDVKM. The CDR3 has 11 residues. V was shortened by 3 bases and J by 10 bases, with 7 bases between the two germline ends. CDR3: CASSLLFEQFL. CDR3 nucleotides: TGTGCCAGCAGTTTGCTGTTCGAGCAGTTCTTA.

A word on this clonotype: At one end the junction does not follow the germline gene, possibly because of a read error. The chain joins TRBV6-6 to TRBJ1-2; D may be TRBD1 (6 bases). The CDR3 length is 14 residues. Germline V gene sequence: CDR1 MNHNY, CDR2 SVGAGI (reference sequence). CDR3 loop: CVSSLGHENYGYTF. The CDR3, as DNA: TGTGTCAGCAGTTTGGGACACGAAAACTATGGTTACACCTTC.

Worth noting for this clonotype: One end of the junction does not line up with germline, which may come from a read error. V usage is TRBV30 and J usage is TRBJ2-1; D not certain. The germline V gene has CDR1 GTSNPN and CDR2 SVGIG (reference sequence). The CDR3 is 12 residues long. The CDR3 DNA follows: TGTGCCTGGAGACGGCGGAACAATGAGCGGTTCTTC. Translating gives CAWRRRNNERFF.

With respect to this clonotype: A much larger clonotype is one base distant, so this may be a read error. CDR3: CASKSQETQYF. In DNA, the CDR3 is TGTGCCAGCAAGTCTCAGGAGACCCAGTACTTC. V usage is TRBV28 and J usage is TRBJ2-5; no definite D call. V lost 7 bases to trimming and J lost 5 bases, with 8 bases between them. Germline V gives CDR1 MDHEN, CDR2 SYDVKM. The CDR3 sequence is 11 residues long.

In regard to this clonotype: Just one base apart from a much larger clone, this may be a read error. The chain employs TRBV29-1 and TRBJ1-1; D is perhaps TRBD1 (5 bases). V lost 7 bases, J lost 6 bases, and 12 bases lay in between. Per the germline V gene, CDR1 is SQVTM and CDR2 is ANQGSEA. This CDR3 comprises 11 residues. In DNA form, the CDR3 reads TGCAGCGCCTGGGACGTTTCTGAAGCTTTCTTT. Translating gives CSAWDVSEAFF.

For this clonotype: Germline is not matched at one junction end, which may reflect a read error. V gene TRBV6-5 combines with J gene TRBJ2-7, with D perhaps matching TRBD1 (6 bases). The CDR3 sequence is 14 residues long. Germline-derived CDR1 and CDR2 are MNHEY and SVGAGI. The CDR3 DNA follows: TGTGCCCGCAGCTTTGGTGGGACACCTTGCGAGCAGTGCTTC. Residues: CARSFGGTPCEQCF.

Remarks on this clonotype: This may be a read error: a much more frequent sequence differs by one nucleotide. This chain connects TRBV18 to TRBJ2-7; D unresolved. The CDR3 extends over 16 amino acids. Per the germline V gene, CDR1 is KGHSH and CDR2 is LQKENI. Between the trimmed V and J ends, which lost 8 bases and 4 bases, there was a span of 24 bases. Here the CDR3 DNA reads TGTGCCAGCCCTCCACAGTCGGGCGTCCAAAGGTACGAGCAGTACTTC. Residues: CASPPQSGVQRYEQYF. The variable domain in full, with the rest retrieved from reference TRBV18 and TRBJ2-7, is NAGVMQNPRHLVRRRGQEARLRCSPMKGHSHVYWYRQLPEEGLKFMVYLQKENIIDESGMPKERFSAEFPKEGPSILRIQQVVRGDSAAYFCASPPQSGVQRYEQYFGPGTRLTVT.

Concerning this clonotype: Its ends do not fully match the called genes, so a read error is possible. V and J are TRBV11-2 and TRBJ2-1, with 7 bases fitting TRBD2. Germline V lookup: CDR1 SGHAT, CDR2 FQNNGV. The CDR3 loop spans 15 amino acids. CDR3 residues: CASSWASGFNNELFF. For the CDR3, the DNA is TGTGCCAGCAGTTGGGCTAGCGGTTTTAACAATGAGCTGTTCTTC.

Notes on this clonotype: A single base separates this from a much larger clone, so it may be a read error. The chain is built from TRBV12-3 or TRBV12-4 and TRBJ2-1, with no clear D. V shed 6 bases and J shed 7 bases, with 13 bases lying between them. This CDR3 has 13 amino acids. CDR3 nucleotides: TGTGCCAGCAGCCCCGACAAATCTAATGAGCAGTTCTTC. Residues: CASSPDKSNEQFF.

Notes on this clonotype: One end of the junction fails to match germline, which may point to a read error. The J gene is TRBJ1-1, the V gene TRBV29-1, with D perhaps TRBD1 (6 bases). Per the germline V gene, CDR1 is SQVTM and CDR2 is ANQGSEA. The CDR3 extends over 12 amino acids. The DNA of the CDR3 is TGCAGCGTCGAAGAGGGGGGGACTGAAGTTTTCTTT. Translating it yields CSVEEGGTEVFF. The full variable domain, completed using reference TRBV29-1 and TRBJ1-1, is SAVISQKPSRDICQRGTSLTIQCQVDSQVTMMFWYRQQPGQSLTLIATANQGSEATYESGFVIDKFPISRPNLTFSTLTVSNMSPEDSSIYLCSVEEGGTEVFFGQGTRLTVV.